Sequencing of this T cell receptor beta chain was carried out in a study of blood T cell repertoires in COVID-19. Across the whole study: In each case, the material was cDNA or gDNA derived from T cells, B-cell-depleted T cells, or PBMCs.

Looked up from germline, CDR1 is MNHEY and CDR2 is SVGEGT. J gave up 0 bases and V 0 bases, and 5 bases lay outside the gene matches. The CDR3 runs 17 residues. Sequencing was performed with immunoSEQ multiplex PCR; in TCRdb, only in-frame clones are kept and a portion is missing. Among hundreds of thousands of clones, approximately 91% were seen once, and the ten largest hold roughly 6.6%. This sequence was found in a woman aged 70-85 years with COVID-19, enrolled during active disease. Specimen: peripheral blood. The chain has TRBV6-2 or TRBV6-3 and TRBJ1-5; 7 bases line up with TRBD1. Here the CDR3 reads CASSYSFRTGSNQPQHF. As DNA, the CDR3 is TGTGCCAGCAGTTACTCCTTCCGGACAGGTAGCAATCAGCCCCAGCATTTT.